This T cell receptor beta chain was sequenced for a study of blood T cells in healthy people across ages. The study's findings and limits: The study found more naive CD4+ cells and higher diversity in long-lived than aged donors. No one knew whether donors had CMV, which possibly confounded expanded clonotype changes.

Primed by a sample-barcoded 5' primer and a J-beta primer mix, a second PCR proceeded for about 6 to 11 cycles. MiXCR was run by TCRdb on the 5' RACE reads, yielding one entry per CDR3 protein. The table lists about 1 million distinct CDR3 sequences, 25% of them singletons. On this clonotype itself: Its antigen is currently unknown.

This CDR3 spans 16 amino acids. Germline V gives CDR1 SGHNT, CDR2 YENEEA. Between the trimmed V and J ends, which lost 8 bases and 5 bases, there was a span of 22 bases. These data also formed part of another study, on T cells of mothers and their children.

Sequencing was performed on blood. This receptor was identified in a girl aged 2-10 years in good health. The chain recombines TRBV11-3 with TRBJ2-1; D may correspond to TRBD1 or TRBD2 (6 bases each). CDR3 amino acids: CASATPNGGQHNEQFF. The CDR3 DNA reads as TGTGCCAGCGCTACTCCTAATGGGGGGCAACACAATGAGCAGTTCTTC. Looking up the rest from reference TRBV11-3 and TRBJ2-1 gives the full variable domain: EAGVVQSPRYKIIEKKQPVAFWCNPISGHNTLYWYLQNLGQGPELLIRYENEEAVDDSQLPKDRFSAERLKGVDSTLKIQPAELGDSAVYLCASATPNGGQHNEQFFGPGTRLTVL.